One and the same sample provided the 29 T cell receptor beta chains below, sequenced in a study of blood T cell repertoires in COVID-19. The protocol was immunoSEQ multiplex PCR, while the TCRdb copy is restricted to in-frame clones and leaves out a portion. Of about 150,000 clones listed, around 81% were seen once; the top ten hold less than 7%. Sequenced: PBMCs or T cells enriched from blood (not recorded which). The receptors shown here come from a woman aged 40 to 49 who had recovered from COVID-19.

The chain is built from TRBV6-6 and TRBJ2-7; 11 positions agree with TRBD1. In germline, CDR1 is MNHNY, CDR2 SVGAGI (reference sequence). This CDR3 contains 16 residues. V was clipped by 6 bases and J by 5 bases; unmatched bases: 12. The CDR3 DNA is TGTGCCAGCAGCCCCCCCCGGACAGGGGGCATCGACGAGCAGTACTTC. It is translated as CASSPPRTGGIDEQYF.

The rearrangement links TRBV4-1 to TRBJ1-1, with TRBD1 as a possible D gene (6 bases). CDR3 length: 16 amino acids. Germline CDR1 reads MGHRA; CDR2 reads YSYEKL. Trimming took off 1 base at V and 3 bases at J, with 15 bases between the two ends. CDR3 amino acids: CASSQVRGPSYTEAFF. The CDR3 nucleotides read TGCGCCAGCAGCCAAGTCAGGGGACCCTCCTACACTGAAGCTTTCTTT.

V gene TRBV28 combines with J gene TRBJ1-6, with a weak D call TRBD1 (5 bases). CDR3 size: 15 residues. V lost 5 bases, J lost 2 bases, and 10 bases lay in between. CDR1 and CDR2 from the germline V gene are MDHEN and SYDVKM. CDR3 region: CASSARGTYNSPLHF. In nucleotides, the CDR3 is TGTGCCAGCAGTGCCCGGGGGACCTATAATTCACCCCTCCACTTT. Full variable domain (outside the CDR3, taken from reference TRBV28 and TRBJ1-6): DVKVTQSSRYLVKRTGEKVFLECVQDMDHENMFWYRQDPGLGLRLIYFSYDVKMKEKGDIPEGYSVSREKKERFSLILESASTNQTSMYLCASSARGTYNSPLHFGNGTRLTVT.

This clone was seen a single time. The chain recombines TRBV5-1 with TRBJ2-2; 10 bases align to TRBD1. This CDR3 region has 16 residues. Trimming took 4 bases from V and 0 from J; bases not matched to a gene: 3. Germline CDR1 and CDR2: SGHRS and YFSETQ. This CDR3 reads CASSLGTGANTGELFF. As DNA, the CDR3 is TGCGCCAGCAGCCTCGGGACAGGGGCGAACACCGGGGAGCTGTTTTTT.

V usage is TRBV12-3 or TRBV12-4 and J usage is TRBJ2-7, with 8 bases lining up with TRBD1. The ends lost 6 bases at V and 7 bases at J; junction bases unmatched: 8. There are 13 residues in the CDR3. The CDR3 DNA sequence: TGTGCCAGCAGGCCTCAGGGGGCGTTAGAGCAGTACTTC. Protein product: CASRPQGALEQYF.

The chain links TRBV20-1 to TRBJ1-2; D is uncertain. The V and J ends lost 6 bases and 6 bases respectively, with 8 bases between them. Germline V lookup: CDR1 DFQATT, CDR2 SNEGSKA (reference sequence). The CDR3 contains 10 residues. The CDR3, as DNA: TGCAGTGCACTGAGGGATGGCTACACCTTC. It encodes CSALRDGYTF.

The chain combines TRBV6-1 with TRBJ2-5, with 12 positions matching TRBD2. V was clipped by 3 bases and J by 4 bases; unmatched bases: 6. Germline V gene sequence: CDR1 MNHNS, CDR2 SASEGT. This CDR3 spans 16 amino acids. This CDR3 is CASSEGSSGGAETQYF. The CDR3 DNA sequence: TGTGCCAGCAGTGAGGGTTCTAGCGGGGGGGCAGAGACCCAGTACTTC.

CDR3 nucleotides: TGTGCCAGCAGTGATCGAGAGGGTTTCGGAGAAAAACTGTTTTTT. Its translation: CASSDREGFGEKLFF. V is TRBV6-1 and J is TRBJ1-4; D uncertain. V lost 3 bases and J 8 bases, leaving 16 bases between the germline ends. This CDR3 is built from 15 residues. Germline V lookup: CDR1 MNHNS, CDR2 SASEGT.

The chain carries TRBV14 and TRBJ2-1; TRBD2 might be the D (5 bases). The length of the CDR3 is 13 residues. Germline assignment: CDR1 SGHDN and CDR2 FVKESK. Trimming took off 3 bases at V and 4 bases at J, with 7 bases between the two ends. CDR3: CASSQSGYNEQFF. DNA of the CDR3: TGTGCCAGCAGCCAGTCGGGGTACAATGAGCAGTTCTTC.

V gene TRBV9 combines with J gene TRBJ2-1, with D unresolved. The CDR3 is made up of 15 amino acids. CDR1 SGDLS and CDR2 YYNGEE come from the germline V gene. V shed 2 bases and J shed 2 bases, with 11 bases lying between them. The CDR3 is CASSVSDEAYNEQFF. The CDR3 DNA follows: TGTGCCAGCAGCGTCTCCGATGAGGCCTACAATGAGCAGTTCTTC.

The DNA of the CDR3 is TGTGCCAGCAGCCACTCGACAGGGATCACTGAAGCTTTCTTT. The encoded protein is CASSHSTGITEAFF. This chain links TRBV14 with TRBJ1-1; TRBD1 matches at 7 bases. Germline V gene data show CDR1 as SGHDN and CDR2 as FVKESK. The V gene end was trimmed by 3 bases and the J gene end by 4 bases; junction bases not matched to a gene: 5. There are 14 residues in the CDR3.

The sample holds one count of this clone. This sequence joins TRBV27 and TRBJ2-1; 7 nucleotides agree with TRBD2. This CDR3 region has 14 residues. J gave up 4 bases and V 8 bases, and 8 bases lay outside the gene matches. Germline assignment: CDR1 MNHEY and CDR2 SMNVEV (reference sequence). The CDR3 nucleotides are TGTGCCAGCGACAAAAGGGGAGGGTACAATGAGCAGTTCTTC. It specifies CASDKRGGYNEQFF.

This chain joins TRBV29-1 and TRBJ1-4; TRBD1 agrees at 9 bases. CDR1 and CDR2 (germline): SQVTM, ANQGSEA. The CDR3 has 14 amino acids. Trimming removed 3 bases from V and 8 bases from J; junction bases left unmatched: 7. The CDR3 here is CSVEGTGIGEKLFF. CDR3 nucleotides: TGCAGCGTTGAGGGGACAGGGATAGGAGAAAAACTGTTTTTT. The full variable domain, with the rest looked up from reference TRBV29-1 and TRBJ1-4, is SAVISQKPSRDICQRGTSLTIQCQVDSQVTMMFWYRQQPGQSLTLIATANQGSEATYESGFVIDKFPISRPNLTFSTLTVSNMSPEDSSIYLCSVEGTGIGEKLFFGSGTQLSVL.

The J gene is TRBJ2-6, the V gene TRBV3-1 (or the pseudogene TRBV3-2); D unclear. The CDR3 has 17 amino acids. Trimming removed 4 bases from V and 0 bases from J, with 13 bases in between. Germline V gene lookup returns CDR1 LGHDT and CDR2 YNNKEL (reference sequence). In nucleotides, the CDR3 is TGTGCCAGCAGCCTCGACACTGCTCTCTCTGGGGCCAACGTCCTGACTTTC. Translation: CASSLDTALSGANVLTF.

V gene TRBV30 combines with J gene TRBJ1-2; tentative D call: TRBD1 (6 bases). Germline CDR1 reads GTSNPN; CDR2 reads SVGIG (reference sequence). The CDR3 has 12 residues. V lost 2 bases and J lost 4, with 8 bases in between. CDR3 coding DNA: TGTGCCTGGAGTCAGGGGACCTATGGCTACACCTTC. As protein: CAWSQGTYGYTF.

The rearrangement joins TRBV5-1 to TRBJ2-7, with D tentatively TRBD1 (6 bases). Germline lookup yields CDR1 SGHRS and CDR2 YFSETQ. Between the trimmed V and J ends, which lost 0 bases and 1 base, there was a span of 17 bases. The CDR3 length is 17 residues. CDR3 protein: CASSLEVTGKHSYEQYF. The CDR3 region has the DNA TGCGCCAGCAGCTTGGAAGTAACAGGGAAGCATTCCTACGAGCAGTACTTC.

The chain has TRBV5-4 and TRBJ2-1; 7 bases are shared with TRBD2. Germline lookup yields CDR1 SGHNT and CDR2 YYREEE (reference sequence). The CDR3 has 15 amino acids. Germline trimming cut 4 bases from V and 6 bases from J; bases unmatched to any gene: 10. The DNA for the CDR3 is TGTGCCAGCAGCCCTGGGAGCGGGGCTCGCAATGAGCAGTTCTTC. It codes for CASSPGSGARNEQFF.

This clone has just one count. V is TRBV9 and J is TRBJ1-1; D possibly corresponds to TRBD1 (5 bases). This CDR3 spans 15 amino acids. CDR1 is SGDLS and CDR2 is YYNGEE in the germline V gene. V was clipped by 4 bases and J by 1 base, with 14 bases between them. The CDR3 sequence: CASSPRWGPNTEAFF. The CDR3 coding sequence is TGTGCCAGCAGCCCCCGGTGGGGCCCGAACACTGAAGCTTTCTTT.

CDR3 nucleotide sequence: TGTGCCAGTACTTACTCACTAGCTCCGAACACCGGGGAGCTGTTTTTT. Amino acid sequence: CASTYSLAPNTGELFF. The gene calls are TRBV19 and TRBJ2-2, with a tentative D call TRBD2 (6 bases). Deletions cut 7 bases from V and 0 bases from J, with 15 bases between. The CDR3 loop spans 16 amino acids. Germline lookup yields CDR1 LNHDA and CDR2 SQIVND (reference sequence).

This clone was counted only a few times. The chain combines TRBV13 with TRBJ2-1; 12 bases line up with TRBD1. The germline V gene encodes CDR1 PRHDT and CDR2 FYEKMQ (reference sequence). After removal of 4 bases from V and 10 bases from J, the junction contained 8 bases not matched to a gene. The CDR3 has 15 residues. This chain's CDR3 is CASSYPGTGGAEQFF. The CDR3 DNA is TGTGCCAGCAGCTACCCCGGGACAGGGGGCGCAGAGCAGTTCTTC.

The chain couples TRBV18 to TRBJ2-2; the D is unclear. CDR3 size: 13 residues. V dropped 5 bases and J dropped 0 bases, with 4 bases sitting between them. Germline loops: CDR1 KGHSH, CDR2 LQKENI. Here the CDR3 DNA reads TGTGCCAGCTCATACACGAACACCGGGGAGCTGTTTTTT. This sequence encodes CASSYTNTGELFF.

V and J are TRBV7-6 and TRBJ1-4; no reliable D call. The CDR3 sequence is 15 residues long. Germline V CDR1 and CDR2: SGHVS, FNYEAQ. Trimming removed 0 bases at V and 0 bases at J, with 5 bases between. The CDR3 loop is CASSLARATNEKLFF. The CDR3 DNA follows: TGTGCCAGCAGCTTAGCACGGGCAACTAATGAAAAACTGTTTTTT.

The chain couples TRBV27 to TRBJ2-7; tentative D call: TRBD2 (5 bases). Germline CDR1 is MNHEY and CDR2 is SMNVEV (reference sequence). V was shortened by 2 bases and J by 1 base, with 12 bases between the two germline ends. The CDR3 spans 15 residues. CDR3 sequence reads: CASSLGLTSSYEQYF. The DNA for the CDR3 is TGTGCCAGCAGTTTAGGTTTAACTAGTTCCTACGAGCAGTACTTC.

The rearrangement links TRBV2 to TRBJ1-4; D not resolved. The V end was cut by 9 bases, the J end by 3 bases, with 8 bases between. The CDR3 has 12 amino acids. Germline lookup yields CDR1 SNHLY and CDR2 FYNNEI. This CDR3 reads CASRIANEKLFF. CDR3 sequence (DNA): TGTGCCAGTAGAATAGCTAATGAAAAACTGTTTTTT.

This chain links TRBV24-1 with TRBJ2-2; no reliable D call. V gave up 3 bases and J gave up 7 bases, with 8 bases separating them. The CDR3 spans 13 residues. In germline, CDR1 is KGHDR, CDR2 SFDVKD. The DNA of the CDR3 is TGTGCCACCAGTGATGTTTACAGCGGGGAGCTGTTTTTT. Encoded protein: CATSDVYSGELFF.

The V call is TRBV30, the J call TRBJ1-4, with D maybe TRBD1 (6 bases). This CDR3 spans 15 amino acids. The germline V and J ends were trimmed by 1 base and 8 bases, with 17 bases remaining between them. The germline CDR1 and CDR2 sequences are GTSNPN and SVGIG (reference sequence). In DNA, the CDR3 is TGTGCCTGGAGTGGAGAGACGGGGGGCCGCGAAAAACTGTTTTTT. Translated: CAWSGETGGREKLFF.

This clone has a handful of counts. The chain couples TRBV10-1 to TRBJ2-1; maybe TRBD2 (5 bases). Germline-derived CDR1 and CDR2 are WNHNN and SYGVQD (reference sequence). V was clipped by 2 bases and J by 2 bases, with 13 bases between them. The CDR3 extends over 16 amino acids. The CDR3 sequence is CASSEEAVSPYNEQFF. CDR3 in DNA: TGCGCCAGCAGTGAGGAAGCGGTGTCGCCCTACAATGAGCAGTTCTTC.

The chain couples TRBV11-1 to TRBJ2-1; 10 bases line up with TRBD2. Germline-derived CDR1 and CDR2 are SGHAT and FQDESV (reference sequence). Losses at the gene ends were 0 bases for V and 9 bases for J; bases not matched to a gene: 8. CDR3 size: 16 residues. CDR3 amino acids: CASSLAPSGSLAEQFF. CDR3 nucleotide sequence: TGTGCCAGCAGCTTAGCACCTAGCGGGAGTTTGGCTGAGCAGTTCTTC.

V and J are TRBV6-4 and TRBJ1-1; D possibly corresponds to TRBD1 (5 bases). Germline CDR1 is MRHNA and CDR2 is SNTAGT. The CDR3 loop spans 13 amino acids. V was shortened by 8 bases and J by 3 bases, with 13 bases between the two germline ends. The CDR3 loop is CASSRGLDTEAFF. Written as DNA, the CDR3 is TGTGCCAGCTCCCGGGGGTTGGACACTGAAGCTTTCTTT.